This TCR beta chain was recorded in a study of T cells in women clearing cervical HPV infection. Study details: Blood came at first lesion visit for cases, post-clearance for controls. HLA type stays a possible confounder, typing being limited. Cases' blood sampling followed lesion detection by median about 150 days (90 to 200).

All participants had a single incident cervical HPV16 infection, and prevalent HPV16 infections were excluded. Germline V lookup: CDR1 MDHEN, CDR2 SYDVKM. The ends lost 7 bases at V and 4 bases at J; junction bases unmatched: 9. The CDR3 has 14 residues. The table came from immunoSEQ multiplex PCR; TCRdb's copy has only in-frame clones and leaves some out. Listed are 30,000 or so clones; roughly 3.6% falls within the top ten. On this clone itself: With the read ending 3 residues before the CDR3 end, the germline J gene is used to fill in that end.

The TCR sequence derives from a woman between 18 and 69 years old with a cervical HPV16 infection that either progressed to CIN3+ or cleared (not recorded which). Sequencing input: blood buffy coat. J is TRBJ1-2 and V is TRBV28, with 7 bases fitting TRBD1. The CDR3 spells CASTPGGWIYGYTF. The covered CDR3 bases are TGTGCCAGCACACCAGGGGGGTGGATCTATGGC.